The 2 T cell receptor beta chains presented below share a single source sample, sequenced in a study of Ad26.COV2.S vaccination and SARS-CoV-2 variants. Treatment meaning: around 19 received Ad26.COV2.S at low or high dose, single or two shots; 5 received placebo; per-sample allocation not given. Specimen acquisition occurred on day 63 following the initial vaccine or placebo injection. Libraries were prepared by immunoSEQ multiplex PCR; TCRdb keeps only in-frame clonotypes and omits some of them. The sample records over 400,000 clones, roughly 89% being singletons. This specimen consisted of peripheral blood, obtained in a trial of Ad26.COV2.S vaccine versus placebo. The receptors come from a person between 18 and 60 years old who received the Ad26.COV2.S COVID-19 vaccine or a placebo.

The chain employs TRBV2 and TRBJ1-1, with TRBD1 as a possible D gene (6 bases). V was trimmed by 7 bases and J by 3 bases, leaving 15 bases between them. The germline V gene has CDR1 SNHLY and CDR2 FYNNEI. The CDR3 consists of 14 residues. CDR3 nucleotides: TGTGCCAGCATCAGGGGAGGATTGCACACTGAAGCTTTCTTT. Translating gives CASIRGGLHTEAFF.

The chain uses TRBV3-1 (or the pseudogene TRBV3-2) and TRBJ1-2; D ambiguous. Germline CDR1 is LGHDT and CDR2 is YNNKEL (reference sequence). The CDR3 loop spans 14 amino acids. V was shortened by 3 bases and J by 1 base, with 9 bases between the two germline ends. The CDR3 DNA sequence: TGTGCCAGCAGCCATAGGGTTGGTAACTATGGCTACACCTTC. Protein sequence: CASSHRVGNYGYTF.